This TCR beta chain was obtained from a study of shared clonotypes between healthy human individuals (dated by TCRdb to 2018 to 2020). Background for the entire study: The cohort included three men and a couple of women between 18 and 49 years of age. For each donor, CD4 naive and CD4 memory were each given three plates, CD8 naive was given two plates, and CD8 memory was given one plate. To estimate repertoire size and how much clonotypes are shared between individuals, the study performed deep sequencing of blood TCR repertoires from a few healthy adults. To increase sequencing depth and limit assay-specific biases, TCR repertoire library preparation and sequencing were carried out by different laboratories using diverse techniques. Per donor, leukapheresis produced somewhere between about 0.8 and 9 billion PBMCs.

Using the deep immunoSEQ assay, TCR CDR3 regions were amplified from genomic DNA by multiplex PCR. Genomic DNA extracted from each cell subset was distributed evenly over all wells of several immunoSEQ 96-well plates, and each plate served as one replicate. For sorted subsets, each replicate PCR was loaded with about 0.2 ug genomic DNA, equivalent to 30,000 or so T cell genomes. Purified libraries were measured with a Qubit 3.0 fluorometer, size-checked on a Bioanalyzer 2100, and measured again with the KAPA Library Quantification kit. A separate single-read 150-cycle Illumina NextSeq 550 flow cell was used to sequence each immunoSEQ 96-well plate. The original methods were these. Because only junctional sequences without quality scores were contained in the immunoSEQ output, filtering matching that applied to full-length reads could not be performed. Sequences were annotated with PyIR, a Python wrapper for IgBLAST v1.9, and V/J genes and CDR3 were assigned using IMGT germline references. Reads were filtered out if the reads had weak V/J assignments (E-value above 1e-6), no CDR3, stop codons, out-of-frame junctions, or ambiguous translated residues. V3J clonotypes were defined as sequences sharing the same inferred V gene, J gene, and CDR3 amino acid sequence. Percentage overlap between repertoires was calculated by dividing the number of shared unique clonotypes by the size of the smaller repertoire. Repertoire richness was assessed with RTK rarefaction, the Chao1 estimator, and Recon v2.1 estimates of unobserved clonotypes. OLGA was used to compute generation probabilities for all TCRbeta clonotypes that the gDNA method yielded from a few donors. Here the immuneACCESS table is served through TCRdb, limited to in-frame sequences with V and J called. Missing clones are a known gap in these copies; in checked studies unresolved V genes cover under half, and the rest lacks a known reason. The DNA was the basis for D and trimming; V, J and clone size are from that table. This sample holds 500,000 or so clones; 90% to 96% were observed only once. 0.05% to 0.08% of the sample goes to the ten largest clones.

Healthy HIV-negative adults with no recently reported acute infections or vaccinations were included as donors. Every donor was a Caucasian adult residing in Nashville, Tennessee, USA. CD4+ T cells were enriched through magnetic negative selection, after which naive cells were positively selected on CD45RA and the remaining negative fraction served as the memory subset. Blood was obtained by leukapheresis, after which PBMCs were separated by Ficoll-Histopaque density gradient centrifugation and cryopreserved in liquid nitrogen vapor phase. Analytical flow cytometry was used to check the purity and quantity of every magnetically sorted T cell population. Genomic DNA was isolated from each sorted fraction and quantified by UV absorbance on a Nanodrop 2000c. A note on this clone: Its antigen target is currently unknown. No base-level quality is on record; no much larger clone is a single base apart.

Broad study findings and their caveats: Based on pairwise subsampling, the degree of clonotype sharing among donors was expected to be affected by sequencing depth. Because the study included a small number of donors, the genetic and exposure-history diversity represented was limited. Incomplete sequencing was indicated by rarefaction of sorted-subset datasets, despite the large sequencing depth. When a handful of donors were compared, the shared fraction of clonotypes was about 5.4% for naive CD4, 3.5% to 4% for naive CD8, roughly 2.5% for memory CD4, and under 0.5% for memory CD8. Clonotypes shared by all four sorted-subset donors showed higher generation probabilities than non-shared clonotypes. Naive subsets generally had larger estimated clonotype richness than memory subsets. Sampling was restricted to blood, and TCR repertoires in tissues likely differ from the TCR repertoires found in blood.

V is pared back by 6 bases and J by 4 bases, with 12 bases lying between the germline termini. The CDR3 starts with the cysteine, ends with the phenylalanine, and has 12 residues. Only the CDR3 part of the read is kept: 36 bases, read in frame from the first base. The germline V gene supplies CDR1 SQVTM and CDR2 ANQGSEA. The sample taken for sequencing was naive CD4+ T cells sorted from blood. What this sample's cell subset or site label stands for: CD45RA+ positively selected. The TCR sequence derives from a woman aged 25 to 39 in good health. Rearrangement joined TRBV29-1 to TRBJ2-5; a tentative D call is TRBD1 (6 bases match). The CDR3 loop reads CSVGAGLETQYF. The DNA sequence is TGCAGCGTGGGGGCTGGGCTAGAGACCCAGTACTTC.